The clone carrying this T cell receptor (beta chain) has just a few counts. Its antigen remains unidentified. These data originate in a study of beta chain features in type 1 diabetes. Cell sorting via CD45RO/CCR7/CD25/CD127/CD95/CD27 was performed to obtain CD4+ naive, central memory, regulatory and stem cell-like memory cells. The study, taken as a whole, reports: For type 1 diabetes patients, VDJ junctions showed fewer insertions and more deletions. Reads derived from cDNA could over-represent cells showing high TCR expression. The similarity of naive, central memory and Treg TCRB repertoires appeared greater among patients than among healthy donors. TCRB CDR3s from Type 1 diabetes patients were moderately but significantly shorter in all four CD4+ subsets.

Per germline, CDR1 SGHTA and CDR2 FQGTGA. The CDR3 extends over 13 amino acids. V dropped 1 base and J dropped 9 bases, with 12 bases sitting between them. TCRB transcripts that were expressed got sequenced, as all of the isolated RNA had been reverse transcribed. Profiled with immunoSEQ multiplex PCR; TCRdb holds only in-frame clones, not every one. The sample has hundreds of thousands of clones, around 15% seen once. The sequenced material came from naive CD4+ T cells from blood. This clonotype originated in a man aged 18 to 30 with type 1 diabetes. The chain employs TRBV7-3 and TRBJ1-1; D uncertain. The CDR3: CASSLRSQAQAFF. DNA for the CDR3: TGTGCCAGCAGCTTAAGGTCGCAGGCGCAAGCTTTCTTT.